Each of the 14 T cell receptor beta chains below was sequenced from the same sample in a study of PD-1 blockade in classical Hodgkin lymphoma. The data were produced by immunoSEQ multiplex PCR, yet TCRdb's version contains in-frame clones alone and is incomplete. The table records some 25,000 clones, approximately 81% of them present only once. Relapse after autologous stem cell transplantation occurred in every patient, and brentuximab vedotin exposure varied. The starting material was peripheral blood mononuclear cells (PBMCs), obtained before the second cycle of nivolumab. Receptor source: a human donor with classical Hodgkin lymphoma.

The J gene is TRBJ2-7, the V gene TRBV19, with D hard to call. With 1 base removed from V and 0 bases from J, the gap between germline ends came to 10 bases. Germline V gene data show CDR1 as LNHDA and CDR2 as SQIVND (reference sequence). CDR3 length: 15 residues. The CDR3 DNA reads TGTGCCAGTAGTATAGGCGTATCACACTCCTACGAGCAGTACTTC. Translating it yields CASSIGVSHSYEQYF.

This CDR3 is CATVVTSGAQETQYF. The CDR3 coding sequence is TGTGCCACAGTAGTAACTAGCGGGGCCCAAGAGACCCAGTACTTC. The chain uses TRBV19 and TRBJ2-5, with 10 bases aligning to TRBD2. Germline CDR1 LNHDA, CDR2 SQIVND (reference sequence). CDR3 length equals 15 residues. J lost 1 base, V lost 10 bases, and 9 bases had no gene match.

The gene calls are TRBV7-2 and TRBJ2-5; D ambiguous. The V gene lost 1 base and the J gene lost 5 bases, with 14 bases spanning the gap. The germline CDR1 and CDR2 sequences are SGHTA and FQGNSA. The CDR3 totals 15 residues. CDR3 nucleotide sequence: TGTGCCAGCAGCTTAGGCCGGGCCCCCAGGGAGACCCAGTACTTC. Protein product: CASSLGRAPRETQYF.

V is TRBV5-5 and J is TRBJ2-7; the match to TRBD1 covers 9 bases. The CDR3 runs to 14 residues. Germline V gene sequence: CDR1 SGHKS, CDR2 YYEKEE (reference sequence). The trim removed 7 bases at V and 2 bases at J, leaving 7 bases unmatched. The CDR3 coding sequence is TGTGCCAGCGGAAGGGACAGGGCGGCCTACGAGCAGTACTTC. This codes for CASGRDRAAYEQYF.

This clone occurred once. V is TRBV5-1 and J is TRBJ1-2; the D gene is possibly TRBD1 (6 bases). V was clipped by 4 bases and J by 7 bases, with 14 bases between them. This CDR3 comprises 13 residues. CDR1 SGHRS and CDR2 YFSETQ come from the germline V gene. The CDR3 loop is CASSASGEFGYTF. CDR3 coding DNA: TGCGCCAGCAGCGCCTCAGGGGAATTTGGCTACACCTTC.

The CDR3 protein is CASTPDSEYEQYF. The CDR3 nucleotides are TGTGCCAGCACCCCTGACAGCGAGTACGAGCAGTACTTC. This chain connects TRBV28 to TRBJ2-7; maybe TRBD1 (5 bases). CDR3 length: 13 amino acids. The germline V and J ends were trimmed by 7 bases and 4 bases, with 14 bases remaining between them. Looked up from germline, CDR1 is MDHEN and CDR2 is SYDVKM.

This clone ranks as medium-sized. The chain has TRBV9 and TRBJ2-1, with D unclear. V gave up 4 bases and J gave up 2 bases, with 13 bases separating them. This CDR3 is built from 15 residues. CDR1 is SGDLS and CDR2 is YYNGEE in the germline V gene. The CDR3: CASSSLGGTYNEQFF. CDR3 in DNA: TGTGCCAGCAGCTCCCTTGGTGGCACCTACAATGAGCAGTTCTTC.

This clone was picked up a small number of times. The chain links TRBV19 to TRBJ2-7, with unresolved D. V was clipped by 3 bases and J by 3 bases, with 12 bases between them. The germline CDR1 and CDR2 sequences are LNHDA and SQIVND (reference sequence). The CDR3 is 14 amino acids. CDR3 protein: CASSMKISGYEQYF. Here the CDR3 DNA reads TGTGCCAGTAGTATGAAAATCTCGGGCTACGAGCAGTACTTC.

The chain carries TRBV7-2 and TRBJ2-5, with 9 bases aligning to TRBD2. The CDR3 has 15 residues. CDR1 is SGHTA and CDR2 is FQGNSA in the germline V gene. V lost 6 bases to trimming and J lost 5 bases; unmatched junction nucleotides: 10. Here the CDR3 reads CASRALAGESETQYF. CDR3 DNA sequence: TGTGCCAGCAGAGCGTTAGCGGGGGAATCGGAGACCCAGTACTTC.

The chain recombines TRBV5-5 with TRBJ2-1; the D gene could be TRBD1 or TRBD2 (5 bases each). Germline values: CDR1 SGHKS, CDR2 YYEKEE (reference sequence). With 4 bases removed from V and 2 bases from J, the gap between germline ends came to 16 bases. This CDR3 has 16 residues. This CDR3 reads CASSPTGTAPYNEQFF. CDR3 DNA sequence: TGTGCCAGCAGCCCGACCGGGACGGCCCCCTACAATGAGCAGTTCTTC.

V and J are TRBV2 and TRBJ2-2; 8 nucleotides match TRBD1. Per the germline V gene, CDR1 is SNHLY and CDR2 is FYNNEI. The CDR3 has 15 residues. Trimming took 5 bases from V and 4 from J; bases not matched to a gene: 6. Here the CDR3 reads CASSPGQGGTGELFF. CDR3 sequence (DNA): TGTGCCAGCAGTCCTGGACAGGGAGGCACCGGGGAGCTGTTTTTT.

The gene calls are TRBV19 and TRBJ1-1; a weak D match, TRBD1 (5 bases). V lost 7 bases and J lost 0, with 12 bases in between. The CDR3 totals 14 residues. CDR1 is LNHDA, CDR2 SQIVND, per germline (reference sequence). CDR3 bases: TGTGCCAGTATCGGAGGGGCGTTGAACACTGAAGCTTTCTTT. As protein: CASIGGALNTEAFF.

V gene TRBV5-1 combines with J gene TRBJ1-6; D gene uncertain. The CDR3 loop spans 16 amino acids. Trimming pared 2 bases from V and 6 bases from J, leaving 15 bases between. Germline values: CDR1 SGHRS, CDR2 YFSETQ. CDR3 sequence (DNA): TGCGCCAGCAGCTTAAATTATGTCGGTGGTAATTCACCCCTCCACTTT. Protein: CASSLNYVGGNSPLHF.

V gene TRBV4-2 combines with J gene TRBJ2-1; 12 positions agree with TRBD2. In germline, CDR1 is LGHNA, CDR2 YNFKEQ. V shed 1 base and J 8 bases; nucleotides not matched to a gene: 3. This CDR3 comprises 15 residues. CDR3 residues: CASSQGTSGVYEQFF. In DNA, the CDR3 is TGTGCCAGCAGCCAAGGGACTAGCGGGGTGTATGAGCAGTTCTTC.